One sample yielded the 19 T cell receptor beta chains listed below, sequenced in a study of cytomegalovirus exposure and HLA in healthy donors. The PCR used 60 Vbeta and 13 Jbeta primers. Clones were sequenced by immunoSEQ multiplex PCR, and TCRdb holds only the in-frame ones, with some missing. Among roughly 150,000 clones listed, 82% were seen once. Material: PBMCs. The receptors here all came from a male donor in good health and CMV-seropositive.

This chain connects TRBV9 to TRBJ2-5; D not resolved. The V gene lost 4 bases and the J gene lost 2 bases, with 9 bases spanning the gap. Per germline, CDR1 SGDLS and CDR2 YYNGEE. The CDR3 is made up of 13 amino acids. The CDR3 spells CASSPRPQETQYF. The CDR3 nucleotides read TGTGCCAGCAGCCCTAGGCCACAAGAGACCCAGTACTTC.

The chain employs TRBV9 and TRBJ2-5; D is ambiguous. The V and J ends lost 0 bases and 1 base respectively, with 10 bases between them. This CDR3 region has 15 residues. Germline assignment: CDR1 SGDLS and CDR2 YYNGEE. CDR3 amino acids: CASSVDFAVQETQYF. The DNA of the CDR3 is TGTGCCAGCAGCGTAGATTTCGCGGTCCAAGAGACCCAGTACTTC. Full variable domain (rest looked up from reference TRBV9 and TRBJ2-5): DSGVTQTPKHLITATGQRVTLRCSPRSGDLSVYWYQQSLDQGLQFLIQYYNGEERAKGNILERFSAQQFPDLHSELNLSSLELGDSALYFCASSVDFAVQETQYFGPGTRLLVL.

The V and J genes are TRBV15 and TRBJ2-1, with a possible D match to TRBD2 (6 bases). CDR1 is LNHNV, CDR2 YYDKDF, per germline (reference sequence). Between the trimmed V and J ends, which lost 1 base and 4 bases, there was a span of 14 bases. The CDR3 consists of 16 residues. CDR3 sequence reads: CATSRGQRVSYNEQFF. CDR3 DNA sequence: TGTGCCACCAGCAGAGGTCAGCGGGTTTCGTACAATGAGCAGTTCTTC.

This chain connects TRBV27 to TRBJ1-5; no clear D gene. Trimming removed 4 bases at V and 3 bases at J, with 10 bases between. CDR1 and CDR2 from the germline V gene are MNHEY and SMNVEV (reference sequence). CDR3 length equals 14 residues. The CDR3 DNA follows: TGTGCCAGCAGTTGGGCGGGAGACAATCAGCCCCAGCATTTT. Residues: CASSWAGDNQPQHF.

The gene calls are TRBV2 and TRBJ2-1, with a weak D call TRBD2 (5 bases). V gave up 10 bases and J gave up 2 bases, with 30 bases separating them. This CDR3 has 19 residues. Germline V gene data show CDR1 as SNHLY and CDR2 as FYNNEI. The CDR3 loop reads CATQAEGGVINPPYNEQFF. The DNA for the CDR3 is TGTGCCACCCAGGCCGAGGGTGGGGTAATCAATCCGCCCTACAATGAGCAGTTCTTC.

The chain couples TRBV6-5 to TRBJ2-1; weak D call: TRBD2 (6 bases). The CDR3 is made up of 15 amino acids. Germline lookup yields CDR1 MNHEY and CDR2 SVGAGI. V was cut by 7 bases and J by 2 bases, with 15 bases left in between. The chain's CDR3 is CASTSLAGTYNEQFF. In DNA, the CDR3 is TGTGCCAGCACCTCCCTGGCGGGGACCTACAATGAGCAGTTCTTC.

V usage is TRBV4-1 and J usage is TRBJ1-1; 8 bases are a match to TRBD1. The CDR3 length is 14 residues. Germline V gene sequence: CDR1 MGHRA, CDR2 YSYEKL. J gave up 5 bases and V 4 bases, and 6 bases lay outside the gene matches. The CDR3 sequence: CASSLTGGWTEAFF. The CDR3 DNA sequence: TGCGCCAGCAGCCTAACAGGGGGTTGGACTGAAGCTTTCTTT.

This rearrangement joins TRBV2 to TRBJ1-5, with 9 bases aligning to TRBD1. CDR3 length: 12 amino acids. Germline trimming cut 10 bases from V and 5 bases from J; bases unmatched to any gene: 3. CDR1 and CDR2 from the germline V gene are SNHLY and FYNNEI. CDR3 loop: CAIRQGDQPQHF. The CDR3 nucleotides read TGTGCCATAAGACAGGGGGATCAGCCCCAGCATTTT. Supplemented by reference TRBV2 and TRBJ1-5, the full variable domain reads EPEVTQTPSHQVTQMGQEVILRCVPISNHLYFYWYRQILGQKVEFLVSFYNNEISEKSEIFDDQFSVERPDGSNFTLKIRSTKLEDSAMYFCAIRQGDQPQHFGDGTRLSIL.

V is TRBV27 and J is TRBJ2-7; 8 nucleotides agree with TRBD2. J gave up 4 bases and V 8 bases, and 1 base lay outside the gene matches. The CDR3 is 11 amino acids. The germline gives CDR1 MNHEY, CDR2 SMNVEV (reference sequence). The DNA of the CDR3 is TGTGCCAGCGCTAGCGGGTACGAGCAGTACTTC. It specifies CASASGYEQYF.

This chain joins TRBV28 and TRBJ1-4, with D possibly being TRBD1 (6 bases). The CDR3 is 17 amino acids. In germline, CDR1 is MDHEN, CDR2 SYDVKM. The germline V and J ends were trimmed by 2 bases and 7 bases, with 20 bases remaining between them. The DNA for the CDR3 is TGTGCCAGCAGTTTACCCCAATCTAGGGGAGGGGGTGAAAAACTGTTTTTT. Residues: CASSLPQSRGGGEKLFF.

The V gene is TRBV6-6, the J gene TRBJ1-2; D is perhaps TRBD1 (5 bases). V dropped 5 bases and J dropped 4 bases, with 11 bases sitting between them. The CDR3 is 13 residues long. Germline V gives CDR1 MNHNY, CDR2 SVGAGI (reference sequence). The CDR3 here is CASSPDRSYGYTF. The CDR3 bases are TGTGCCAGCAGTCCCGACAGAAGCTATGGCTACACCTTC.

This chain joins TRBV6-1 and TRBJ2-7; D might be TRBD1 (5 bases). The CDR3 runs 12 residues. Germline V gives CDR1 MNHNS, CDR2 SASEGT. V was pared by 7 bases and J by 9 bases, with 16 bases between. This CDR3 is CASMGQRQGQYF. The CDR3 coding sequence is TGTGCCAGCATGGGCCAGCGTCAGGGGCAGTACTTC.

This clone appeared a few times. The chain combines TRBV7-9 with TRBJ1-5; maybe TRBD1 (6 bases). V was shortened by 5 bases and J by 9 bases, with 17 bases between the two germline ends. In germline, CDR1 is SEHNR, CDR2 FQNEAQ (reference sequence). The CDR3 is made up of 14 amino acids. The CDR3 bases are TGTGCCAGCAGCACTCAGACAGGTTTAGGGCCCCAGCATTTT. Residues: CASSTQTGLGPQHF.

This rearrangement joins TRBV27 to TRBJ2-2; weak D call: TRBD2 (6 bases). Trimming pared 4 bases from V and 6 bases from J, leaving 18 bases between. Per the germline V gene, CDR1 is MNHEY and CDR2 is SMNVEV (reference sequence). The CDR3 runs 16 residues. The CDR3 DNA sequence: TGTGCCAGCAGTTGGGGCGGGCGGGGAAGGGCCGGGGAGCTGTTTTTT. Translation gives CASSWGGRGRAGELFF.

The rearrangement joins TRBV7-8 to TRBJ2-3, with 8 bases fitting TRBD1. Trimming at V came to 3 bases and at J to 4 bases, leaving 6 bases not matched to a gene. Per the germline V gene, CDR1 is SGHVS and CDR2 is FQNEAQ. This CDR3 has 15 residues. CDR3 coding DNA: TGTGCCAGCAGCTTCTTTACAGGGGGAGCAGATACGCAGTATTTT. This encodes CASSFFTGGADTQYF.

The chain couples TRBV4-3 to TRBJ2-1; D gene ambiguous. Germline V gene data show CDR1 as LGHNA and CDR2 as YSLEER. V was pared by 6 bases and J by 2 bases, with 14 bases between. CDR3 length: 15 residues. This chain's CDR3 is CASSTDGGTYNEQFF. The CDR3 DNA is TGCGCCAGCAGTACGGATGGCGGAACCTACAATGAGCAGTTCTTC.

The chain couples TRBV28 to TRBJ2-7; TRBD2 might be the D (6 bases). This CDR3 region has 13 residues. V lost 8 bases and J lost 6, with 17 bases in between. Germline CDR1 is MDHEN and CDR2 is SYDVKM. The CDR3, as DNA: TGTGCCAGCCTCGAGGAGGGGCGTGGCGAGCAGTACTTC. It translates to CASLEEGRGEQYF.

This sequence joins TRBV27 and TRBJ1-1; 8 bases line up with TRBD1. The CDR3 sequence is 14 residues long. V was clipped by 3 bases and J by 6 bases; unmatched bases: 6. Germline-derived CDR1 and CDR2 are MNHEY and SMNVEV (reference sequence). The DNA of the CDR3 is TGTGCCAGCAGTTTGGGGGACAGGACCTCTGAAGCTTTCTTT. Its protein is CASSLGDRTSEAFF.

The chain uses TRBV6-5 and TRBJ2-1, with a possible D match to TRBD2 (5 bases). From germline, CDR1 is MNHEY and CDR2 SVGAGI. The CDR3 is made up of 13 amino acids. Trimming cost V 1 base and J 9 bases, with 10 bases left between them. The CDR3 spells CASSYLRGGEQFF. Written as DNA, the CDR3 is TGTGCCAGCAGTTACTTAAGAGGAGGTGAGCAGTTCTTC.